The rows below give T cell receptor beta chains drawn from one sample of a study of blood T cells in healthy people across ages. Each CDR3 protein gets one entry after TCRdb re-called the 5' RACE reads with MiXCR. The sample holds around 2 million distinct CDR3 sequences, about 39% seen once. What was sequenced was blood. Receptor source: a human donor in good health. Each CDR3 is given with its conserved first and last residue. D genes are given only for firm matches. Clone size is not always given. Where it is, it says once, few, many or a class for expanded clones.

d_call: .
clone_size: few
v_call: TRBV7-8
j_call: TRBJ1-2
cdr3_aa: CASSLDRDPNYGYTF
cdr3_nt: TGTGCCAGCAGCTTAGACCGGGACCCTAACTATGGCTACACCTTC

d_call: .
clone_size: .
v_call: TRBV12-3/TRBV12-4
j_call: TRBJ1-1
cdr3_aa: CASSPWETEAFF
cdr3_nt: TGTGCCAGCAGCCCATGGGAAACTGAAGCTTTCTTT

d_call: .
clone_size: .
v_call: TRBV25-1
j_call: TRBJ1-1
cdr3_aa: CASANTGTFTEAFF
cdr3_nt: TGTGCCAGCGCTAACACAGGGACTTTCACTGAAGCTTTCTTT

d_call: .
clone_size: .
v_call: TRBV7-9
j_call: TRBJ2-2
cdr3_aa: CASTPAGGATGELFF
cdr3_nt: TGTGCCAGCACCCCAGCAGGCGGGGCCACCGGGGAGCTGTTTTTT

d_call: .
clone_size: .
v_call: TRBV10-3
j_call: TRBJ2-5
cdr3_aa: CAISESRQLETQYF
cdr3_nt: TGTGCCATCAGTGAGTCGCGGCAATTAGAGACCCAGTACTTC

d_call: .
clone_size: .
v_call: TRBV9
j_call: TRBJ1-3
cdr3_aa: CASSLRSGISGNTIYF
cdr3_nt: TGTGCCAGCAGCTTACGTTCAGGGATCTCTGGAAACACCATATATTTT

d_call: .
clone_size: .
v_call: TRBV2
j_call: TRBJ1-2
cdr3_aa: CASSRDGSDSGGYTF
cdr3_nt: TGTGCCAGCAGTAGAGACGGGTCCGATTCGGGAGGCTACACCTTC

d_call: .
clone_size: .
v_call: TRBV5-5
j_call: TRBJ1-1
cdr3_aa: CASSFVEEGVEAFF
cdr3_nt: TGTGCCAGCAGCTTTGTCGAGGAAGGAGTGGAAGCTTTCTTT

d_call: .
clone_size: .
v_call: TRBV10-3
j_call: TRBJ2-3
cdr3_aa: CAIIEGVTQYF
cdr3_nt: TGTGCCATCATCGAGGGGGTTACGCAGTATTTT

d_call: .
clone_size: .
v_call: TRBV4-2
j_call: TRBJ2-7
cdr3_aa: CASSQEIYSTSVSSEQYF
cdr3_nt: TGTGCCAGCAGCCAAGAAATTTACTCGACTTCCGTCTCATCCGAGCAGTACTTC

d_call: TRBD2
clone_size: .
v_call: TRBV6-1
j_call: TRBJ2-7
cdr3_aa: CASTPGGTKLYEQYF
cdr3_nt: TGTGCCAGCACCCCCGGGGGGACTAAACTATACGAGCAGTACTTC

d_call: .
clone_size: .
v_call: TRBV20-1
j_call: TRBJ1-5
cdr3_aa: CSARDKGRLNQPQHF
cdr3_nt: TGCAGTGCTAGAGATAAGGGTCGACTCAATCAGCCCCAGCATTTT

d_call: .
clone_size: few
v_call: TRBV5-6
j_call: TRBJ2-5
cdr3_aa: CASSLSPGAQYF
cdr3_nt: TGTGCCAGCAGCTTAAGTCCCGGAGCCCAGTACTTC

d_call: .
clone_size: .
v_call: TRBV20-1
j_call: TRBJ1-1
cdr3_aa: CSALLGGNTEAFF
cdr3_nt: TGCAGTGCTCTTCTTGGGGGGAACACTGAAGCTTTCTTT

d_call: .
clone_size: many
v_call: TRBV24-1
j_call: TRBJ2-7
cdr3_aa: CATSSSELSYEQYF
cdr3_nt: TGTGCCACCAGCTCAAGCGAGCTCTCCTACGAGCAGTACTTC

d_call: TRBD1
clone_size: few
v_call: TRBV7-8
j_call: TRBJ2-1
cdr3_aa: CASSFVRDRGRNEQFF
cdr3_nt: TGTGCCAGCAGCTTCGTCCGGGACAGGGGGCGTAATGAGCAGTTCTTC

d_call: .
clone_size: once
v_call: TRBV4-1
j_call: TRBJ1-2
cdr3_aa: CASNRGPDRTVYGYTF
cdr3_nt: TGCGCCAGCAACCGTGGTCCGGACAGAACTGTCTATGGCTACACCTTC

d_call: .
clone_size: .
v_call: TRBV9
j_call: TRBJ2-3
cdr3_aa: CASSVAPILSTDTQYF
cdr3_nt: TGTGCCAGCAGCGTAGCTCCGATACTAAGCACAGATACGCAGTATTTT

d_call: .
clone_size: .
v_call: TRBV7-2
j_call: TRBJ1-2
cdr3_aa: CASSNTVGSGYTF
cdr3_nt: TGTGCCAGCAGCAATACAGTAGGGAGCGGCTACACCTTC

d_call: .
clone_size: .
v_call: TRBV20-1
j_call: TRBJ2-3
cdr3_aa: CSAKGLVAADTQYF
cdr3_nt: TGCAGTGCTAAAGGGTTAGTAGCAGCAGATACGCAGTATTTT

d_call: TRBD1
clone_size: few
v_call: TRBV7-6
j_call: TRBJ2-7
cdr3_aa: CASSPSLGGDRGLGEQYF
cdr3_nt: TGTGCCAGCAGCCCCTCCTTGGGGGGAGACAGGGGGCTTGGTGAGCAGTACTTC

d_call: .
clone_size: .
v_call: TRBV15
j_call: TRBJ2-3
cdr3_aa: CATSSWSYTDTQYF
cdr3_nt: TGTGCCACCAGCAGTTGGAGCTACACAGATACGCAGTATTTT

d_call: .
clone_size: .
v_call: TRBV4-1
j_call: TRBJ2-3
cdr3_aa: CACSYNLASFTDTQYF
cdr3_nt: TGCGCCTGCAGTTATAATCTAGCGAGCTTCACAGATACGCAGTATTTT

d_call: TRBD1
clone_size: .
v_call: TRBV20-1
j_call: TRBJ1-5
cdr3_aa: CSASLGQGADQPQHF
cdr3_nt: TGCAGTGCTAGTCTGGGACAGGGGGCAGATCAGCCCCAGCATTTT

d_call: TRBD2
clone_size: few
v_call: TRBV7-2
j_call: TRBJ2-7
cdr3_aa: CASSLRSSGLREQYF
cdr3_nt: TGTGCCAGCAGCTTACGTAGTAGCGGGCTAAGGGAGCAGTACTTC

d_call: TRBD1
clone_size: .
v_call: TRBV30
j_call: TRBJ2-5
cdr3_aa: CALAGTGGRETQYF
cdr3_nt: TGTGCCTTGGCCGGGACAGGGGGCCGGGAGACCCAGTACTTC

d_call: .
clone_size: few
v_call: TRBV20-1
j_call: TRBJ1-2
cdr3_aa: CSAREAGGWRAYGYTF
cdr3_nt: TGCAGTGCTAGAGAAGCGGGGGGATGGAGGGCCTATGGCTACACCTTC

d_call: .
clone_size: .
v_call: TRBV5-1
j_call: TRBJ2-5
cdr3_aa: CASSLLGGPETQYF
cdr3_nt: TGCGCCAGCAGCTTGTTGGGGGGTCCGGAGACCCAGTACTTC

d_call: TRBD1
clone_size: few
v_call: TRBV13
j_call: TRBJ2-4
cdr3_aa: CASSLQGANIQYF
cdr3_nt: TGTGCCAGCAGCTTACAGGGGGCAAACATTCAGTACTTC

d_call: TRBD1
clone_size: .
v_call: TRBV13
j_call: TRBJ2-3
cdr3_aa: CASSYLQGDTQYF
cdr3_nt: TGTGCCAGCAGCTACCTACAGGGGGATACGCAGTATTTT

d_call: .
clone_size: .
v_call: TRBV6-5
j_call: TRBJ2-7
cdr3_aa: CASSYGQRGYEQYF
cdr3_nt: TGTGCCAGCAGTTACGGACAGCGGGGCTACGAGCAGTACTTC

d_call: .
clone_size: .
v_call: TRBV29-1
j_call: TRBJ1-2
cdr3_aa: CSAQGEDGYTF
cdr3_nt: TGCAGCGCACAGGGAGAGGATGGCTACACCTTC

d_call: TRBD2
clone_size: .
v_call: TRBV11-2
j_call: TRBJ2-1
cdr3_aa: CASSLWASGGNEQFF
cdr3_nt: TGTGCCAGCAGCTTATGGGCTAGCGGGGGGAATGAGCAGTTCTTC

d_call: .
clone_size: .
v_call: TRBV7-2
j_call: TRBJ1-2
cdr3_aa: CASSPPQGMGYTF
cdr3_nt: TGTGCCAGCAGCCCCCCCCAGGGTATGGGCTACACCTTC

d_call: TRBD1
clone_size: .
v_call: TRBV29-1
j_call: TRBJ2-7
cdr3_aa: CSGLTGPEQYF
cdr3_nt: TGCAGCGGGTTGACAGGGCCCGAGCAGTACTTC

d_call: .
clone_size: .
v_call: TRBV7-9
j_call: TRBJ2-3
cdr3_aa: CASSLASQSDTQYF
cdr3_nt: TGTGCCAGCAGCTTAGCATCACAGTCAGATACGCAGTATTTT

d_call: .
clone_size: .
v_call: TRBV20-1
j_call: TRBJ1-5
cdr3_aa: CSARGRVYSNQPQHF
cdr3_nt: TGCAGTGCTAGAGGCAGGGTTTATAGCAATCAGCCCCAGCATTTT

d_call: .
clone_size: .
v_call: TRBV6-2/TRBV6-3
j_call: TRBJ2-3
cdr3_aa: CAGSWRTADTQYF
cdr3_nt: TGTGCCGGCAGTTGGCGCACCGCAGATACGCAGTATTTT

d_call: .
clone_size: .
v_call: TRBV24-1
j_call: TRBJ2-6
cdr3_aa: CATSDFPPLDGANVLTF
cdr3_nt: TGTGCCACCAGTGATTTCCCACCTTTGGACGGGGCCAACGTCCTGACTTTC

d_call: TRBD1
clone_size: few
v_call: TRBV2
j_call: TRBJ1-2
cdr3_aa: CASSETGGLGLYGYTF
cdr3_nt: TGTGCCAGCAGTGAGACAGGGGGTCTAGGTCTTTATGGCTACACCTTC

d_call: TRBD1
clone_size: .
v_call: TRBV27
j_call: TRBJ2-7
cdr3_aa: CASSRGQGIDEQYF
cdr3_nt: TGTGCCAGCAGTAGGGGACAGGGGATCGACGAGCAGTACTTC

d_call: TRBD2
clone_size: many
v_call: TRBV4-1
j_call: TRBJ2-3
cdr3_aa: CASSLRRTSGSDTQYF
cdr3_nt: TGCGCCAGCAGCCTCCGTAGGACTAGCGGGTCAGATACGCAGTATTTT

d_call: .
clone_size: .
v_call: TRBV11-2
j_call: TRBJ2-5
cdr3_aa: CASSSQTVEETQYF
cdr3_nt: TGTGCCAGCAGTTCTCAGACCGTAGAAGAGACCCAGTACTTC

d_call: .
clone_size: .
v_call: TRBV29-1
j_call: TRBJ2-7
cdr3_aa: CSVGGGGRRYF
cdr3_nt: TGCAGCGTTGGCGGAGGGGGCAGGAGGTACTTC

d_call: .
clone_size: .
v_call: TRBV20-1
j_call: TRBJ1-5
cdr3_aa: CSARQGFDQPQHF
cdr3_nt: TGCAGTGCTAGACAGGGTTTCGATCAGCCCCAGCATTTT

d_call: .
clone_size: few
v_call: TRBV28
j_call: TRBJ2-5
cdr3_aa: CASSLYTEQETQYF
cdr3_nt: TGTGCCAGCAGTTTATATACAGAACAAGAGACCCAGTACTTC

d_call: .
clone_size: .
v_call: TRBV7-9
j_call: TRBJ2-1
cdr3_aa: CASSSFKTGNANEQFF
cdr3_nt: TGTGCCAGCAGCTCATTTAAAACAGGGAATGCCAATGAGCAGTTCTTC

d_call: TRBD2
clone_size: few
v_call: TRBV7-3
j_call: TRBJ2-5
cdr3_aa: CASTFTGDYEETQYF
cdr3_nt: TGTGCCAGCACCTTCACCGGGGACTATGAGGAGACCCAGTACTTC

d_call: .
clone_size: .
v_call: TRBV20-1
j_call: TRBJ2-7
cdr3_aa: CSARVGGAGSYEQYF
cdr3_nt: TGCAGTGCTAGAGTAGGGGGGGCGGGCTCCTACGAGCAGTACTTC

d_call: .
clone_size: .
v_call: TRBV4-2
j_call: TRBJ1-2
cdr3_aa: CASSQAQYDLYGYTF
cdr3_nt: TGTGCCAGCAGCCAAGCCCAATACGATCTCTATGGCTACACCTTC